This passage covers 31 T cell receptor beta chains from one sample sequenced in a study of a mutant IDH1 vaccine in newly diagnosed glioma (dated by TCRdb to the early 2020s). The time point label corresponds to: baseline, week 1 (first vaccination visit). The sample's treatment or condition label, in plain terms: pre-vaccination baseline after standard-of-care therapy. Receptors were amplified or captured by the immunoSEQ multiplex PCR assay. Here the immuneACCESS table is served through TCRdb, limited to in-frame sequences with V and J called. Missing clones are a known gap in these copies; in checked studies unresolved V genes cover under half, and the rest lacks a known reason. This sample holds tens of thousands of clones; about 80% were observed only once. The leading ten clones occupy roughly 7.1% of the sample. This specimen was PBMCs, taken from a glioma patient treated with radiotherapy, temozolomide or both. The receptors were sampled from a woman aged 45-60 years with glioma.

The chain combines TRBV5-1 with TRBJ1-1; 7 bases agree with TRBD1. The CDR3 totals 13 residues. Germline CDR1 SGHRS, CDR2 YFSETQ. V lost 4 bases and J lost 5; bases outside the gene matches: 5. CDR3 region: CASSPDRATEAFF. In DNA, the CDR3 is TGCGCCAGCAGCCCCGACAGGGCTACTGAAGCTTTCTTT.

The chain couples TRBV9 to TRBJ2-3; 7 bases are shared with TRBD1. The germline gives CDR1 SGDLS, CDR2 YYNGEE. J gave up 5 bases and V 0 bases, and 3 bases lay outside the gene matches. The CDR3 loop spans 14 amino acids. CDR3 protein: CASSVEGAEDTQYF. CDR3 bases: TGTGCCAGCAGCGTAGAGGGGGCTGAAGATACGCAGTATTTT.

This sequence joins TRBV19 and TRBJ2-3, with D possibly matching TRBD1 (5 bases). Per germline, CDR1 LNHDA and CDR2 SQIVND (reference sequence). Trimming took off 3 bases at V and 4 bases at J, with 17 bases between the two ends. The CDR3 is 16 amino acids. The CDR3 DNA follows: TGTGCCAGTAGTATGACGACAGTCGGGTTGGCAGATACGCAGTATTTT. Translating it yields CASSMTTVGLADTQYF.

This rearrangement joins TRBV28 to TRBJ1-5; 10 bases match TRBD1. Germline V gene sequence: CDR1 MDHEN, CDR2 SYDVKM. The CDR3 has 18 residues. V shed 1 base and J 5 bases; nucleotides not matched to a gene: 11. CDR3 sequence (DNA): TGTGCCAGCAGTTTATTTGGGACCCGGGACAGGGGCGATCAGCCCCAGCATTTT. Protein product: CASSLFGTRDRGDQPQHF.

This rearrangement joins TRBV7-2 to TRBJ2-2; possible D gene TRBD2, 6 bases. This CDR3 has 15 residues. Germline V gene sequence: CDR1 SGHTA, CDR2 FQGNSA. The germline V and J ends were trimmed by 1 base and 4 bases, with 10 bases remaining between them. CDR3 region: CASSLGGIPTGELFF. CDR3 bases: TGTGCCAGCAGCTTAGGCGGGATACCCACCGGGGAGCTGTTTTTT.

CDR3 amino acids: CARRDGLMNTEAFF. Written as DNA, the CDR3 is TGTGCCCGGCGGGACGGACTCATGAACACTGAAGCTTTCTTT. V gene TRBV30 combines with J gene TRBJ1-1; possible D gene TRBD1, 5 bases. The V and J ends lost 8 bases and 0 bases respectively, with 16 bases between them. The CDR3 extends over 14 amino acids. The germline gives CDR1 GTSNPN, CDR2 SVGIG (reference sequence).

The CDR3 loop reads CASSERGSAEAFF. CDR3 DNA: TGCGCCAGCAGTGAGAGAGGCTCCGCTGAAGCTTTCTTT. This chain links TRBV10-1 with TRBJ1-1, with D unresolved. The germline gives CDR1 WNHNN, CDR2 SYGVQD (reference sequence). This CDR3 contains 13 residues. Trimming removed 2 bases from V and 6 bases from J, with 10 bases in between.

The rearrangement joins TRBV2 to TRBJ1-5; possible D gene TRBD1, 6 bases. The CDR3 covers 14 residues. CDR1 is SNHLY, CDR2 FYNNEI, per germline. Trimming left V 7 bases short and J 6 bases short, with 16 bases between. CDR3 coding DNA: TGTGCCAGCAAACCCTACAGGGAATTTCAGCCCCAGCATTTT. Amino acids: CASKPYREFQPQHF.

In this sample, this clone turned up a few times. Other DNA variants within this sample encode the same CDR3. The chain has TRBV7-2 and TRBJ1-5; D unclear. V lost 1 base, J lost 6 bases, and 7 bases lay in between. The germline gives CDR1 SGHTA, CDR2 FQGNSA. This CDR3 is built from 13 residues. The CDR3 here is CASSLDNSQPQHF. Written as DNA, the CDR3 is TGTGCCAGCAGCTTAGACAACAGTCAGCCCCAGCATTTT.

This sequence joins TRBV5-4 and TRBJ1-4; TRBD1 aligns across 9 bases. This CDR3 has 16 amino acids. The V and J ends lost 4 bases and 4 bases, in that order; junction bases with no gene match: 8. The V gene's germline CDR1 is SGHNT and CDR2 YYREEE (reference sequence). CDR3 nucleotides: TGTGCCAGCAGCGCCCCGACAGGGGGAGGTAATGAAAAACTGTTTTTT. It encodes CASSAPTGGGNEKLFF. Complete variable domain (other parts from reference TRBV5-4 and TRBJ1-4): ETGVTQSPTHLIKTRGQQVTLRCSSQSGHNTVSWYQQALGQGPQFIFQYYREEENGRGNFPPRFSGLQFPNYSSELNVNALELDDSALYLCASSAPTGGGNEKLFFGSGTQLSVL.

This sequence joins TRBV23-1 and TRBJ1-1, with D hard to call. TRBV23-1 counts as an open reading frame of uncertain function. The germline V and J ends were trimmed by 6 bases and 0 bases, with 11 bases remaining between them. The CDR3 loop spans 14 amino acids. CDR3 sequence reads: CASSFTDMNTEAFF. Written as DNA, the CDR3 is TGCGCCAGCAGCTTTACAGATATGAACACTGAAGCTTTCTTT.

CDR3 amino acids: CASSQEIQGGNSPLHF. In DNA form, the CDR3 reads TGCGCCAGCAGCCAAGAGATCCAGGGTGGTAATTCACCCCTCCACTTT. V usage is TRBV4-3 and J usage is TRBJ1-6; tentatively, D is TRBD1 (5 bases). Trimming left V 0 bases short and J 6 bases short, with 12 bases between. The CDR3 extends over 16 amino acids. Germline assignment: CDR1 LGHNA and CDR2 YSLEER.

The genes are TRBV19 and TRBJ1-3; 8 nucleotides agree with TRBD1. This CDR3 is built from 15 residues. J lost 4 bases, V lost 2 bases, and 4 bases had no gene match. Per the germline V gene, CDR1 is LNHDA and CDR2 is SQIVND (reference sequence). The CDR3 reads CASSIRTGFGNTIYF. The DNA of the CDR3 is TGTGCCAGTAGTATAAGGACAGGGTTCGGAAACACCATATATTTT.

V usage is TRBV19 and J usage is TRBJ2-3; D remains ambiguous. Trimming pared 3 bases from V and 5 bases from J, leaving 6 bases between. Germline V gives CDR1 LNHDA, CDR2 SQIVND (reference sequence). The CDR3 has 12 amino acids. In nucleotides, the CDR3 is TGTGCCAGTAGTATTGGGGTAGATACGCAGTATTTT. Its protein is CASSIGVDTQYF. Complete variable domain (other parts from reference TRBV19 and TRBJ2-3): DGGITQSPKYLFRKEGQNVTLSCEQNLNHDAMYWYRQDPGQGLRLIYYSQIVNDFQKGDIAEGYSVSREKKESFPLTVTSAQKNPTAFYLCASSIGVDTQYFGPGTRLTVL.

This clone was counted a single time. This sequence joins TRBV9 and TRBJ1-1; tentatively, D is TRBD1 (5 bases). Germline V gene sequence: CDR1 SGDLS, CDR2 YYNGEE. The CDR3 sequence is 14 residues long. The ends were cut back, 3 bases at V and 4 bases at J, with 13 bases in the middle. As DNA, the CDR3 is TGTGCCAGCAGCGCGGAGGGGTTTCGCACTGAAGCTTTCTTT. The encoded protein is CASSAEGFRTEAFF.

Written as DNA, the CDR3 is TGTGCCATCAGCGTAACCGGGACAGGGGGCGACGAGCAGTACTTC. Translating gives CAISVTGTGGDEQYF. J is TRBJ2-7 and V is TRBV10-3, with TRBD1 matching 12 bases. This CDR3 has 15 residues. V shed 6 bases, J shed 5 bases, and the junction held 8 bases outside the gene matches. The V gene's germline CDR1 is ENHRY and CDR2 SYGVKD.

This clone was detected only a few times. V and J are TRBV6-1 and TRBJ2-7; D is uncertain. CDR3 length: 11 amino acids. V shed 11 bases and J shed 2 bases, with 10 bases lying between them. CDR1 and CDR2 (germline): MNHNS, SASEGT. CDR3 DNA: TGTGCCGCCACAGAGCCCTACGAGCAGTACTTC. Residues: CAATEPYEQYF.

The rearrangement joins TRBV28 to TRBJ1-6; D might be TRBD1 (5 bases). Germline V lookup: CDR1 MDHEN, CDR2 SYDVKM. V lost 2 bases, J lost 6 bases, and 8 bases lay in between. The CDR3 consists of 14 residues. The DNA for the CDR3 is TGTGCCAGCAGTTTAATTGGGGGTAATTCACCCCTCCACTTT. It specifies CASSLIGGNSPLHF.

This chain connects TRBV28 to TRBJ1-1; D gene unclear. CDR1 and CDR2 (germline): MDHEN, SYDVKM. CDR3 length equals 11 residues. The ends were cut back, 8 bases at V and 8 bases at J, with 12 bases in the middle. CDR3 sequence (DNA): TGTGCCAGCCACACCCCGAGGGAAGCTTTCTTT. Translating gives CASHTPREAFF.

This chain joins TRBV29-1 and TRBJ1-4; 7 bases fit TRBD1. V shed 7 bases, J shed 7 bases, and the junction held 6 bases outside the gene matches. Germline CDR1 reads SQVTM; CDR2 reads ANQGSEA. The CDR3 extends over 12 amino acids. CDR3 in DNA: TGCAGCGCCCGGACAGGTGGTGAAAAACTGTTTTTT. Its protein product is CSARTGGEKLFF. Full variable domain (remainder filled in from reference TRBV29-1 and TRBJ1-4): SAVISQKPSRDICQRGTSLTIQCQVDSQVTMMFWYRQQPGQSLTLIATANQGSEATYESGFVIDKFPISRPNLTFSTLTVSNMSPEDSSIYLCSARTGGEKLFFGSGTQLSVL.

CDR3 bases: TGTGCCAGCAGCTTCGGTGGGGCCACTGAAGCTTTCTTT. Translation: CASSFGGATEAFF. The rearrangement joins TRBV5-6 to TRBJ1-1; a weak D match, TRBD1 (5 bases). The CDR3 consists of 13 residues. V was cut by 2 bases and J by 4 bases, with 9 bases left in between. In germline, CDR1 is SGHDT, CDR2 YYEEEE.

This clone was seen a few times. The chain joins TRBV9 to TRBJ2-1; possibly TRBD2 for D (5 bases). Trimming removed 2 bases at V and 0 bases at J, with 9 bases between. The CDR3 sequence is 15 residues long. The germline V gene encodes CDR1 SGDLS and CDR2 YYNGEE. CDR3 amino acids: CASSVGGPSYNEQFF. The DNA for the CDR3 is TGTGCCAGCAGCGTTGGAGGTCCCTCCTACAATGAGCAGTTCTTC.

The rearrangement links TRBV9 to TRBJ2-2; the D is unclear. CDR1 is SGDLS, CDR2 YYNGEE, per germline. V was pared by 0 bases and J by 0 bases, with 12 bases between. The CDR3 extends over 17 amino acids. CDR3 nucleotides: TGTGCCAGCAGCGTAGCTAGGGCAGCCGCGAACACCGGGGAGCTGTTTTTT. This sequence encodes CASSVARAAANTGELFF.

This clone occurred a few times. The chain employs TRBV29-1 and TRBJ2-1; D is perhaps TRBD1 (7 bases). This CDR3 is 14 amino acids long. Germline values: CDR1 SQVTM, CDR2 ANQGSEA. V shed 7 bases and J shed 1 base, with 14 bases lying between them. CDR3 region: CSAPSGGSYNEQFF. The CDR3 DNA reads as TGCAGCGCCCCTTCAGGGGGGTCCTACAATGAGCAGTTCTTC.

The V and J genes are TRBV4-1 and TRBJ2-7; no reliable D call. The CDR3 spans 14 residues. The V and J ends lost 3 bases and 2 bases respectively, with 11 bases between them. The germline V gene encodes CDR1 MGHRA and CDR2 YSYEKL. CDR3 nucleotide sequence: TGCGCCAGCAGCCACCTGACAACTCCCTACGAGCAGTACTTC. This translates into CASSHLTTPYEQYF.

The V call is TRBV6-6, the J call TRBJ2-2; TRBD2 matches at 11 bases. CDR1 MNHNY and CDR2 SVGAGI come from the germline V gene (reference sequence). CDR3 size: 14 residues. Trimming cost V 7 bases and J 6 bases; bases outside gene matches: 4. The CDR3 DNA is TGTGCCAGCATCCTAGCGGGGGGCGCCGGGGAGCTGTTTTTT. The encoded protein is CASILAGGAGELFF.

CDR3 region: CASSPLTGINTEAFF. In DNA form, the CDR3 reads TGCGCCAGCAGCCCGTTGACAGGGATTAACACTGAAGCTTTCTTT. This rearrangement joins TRBV5-1 to TRBJ1-1, with 7 bases fitting TRBD1. CDR1 and CDR2 from the germline V gene are SGHRS and YFSETQ. The ends lost 4 bases at V and 2 bases at J; junction bases unmatched: 8. CDR3 size: 15 residues.

A word on this clone: The sample contains more than one DNA sequence encoding this CDR3. The chain links TRBV5-1 to TRBJ1-1; 7 bases map to TRBD1. CDR1 and CDR2 (germline): SGHRS, YFSETQ. This CDR3 comprises 14 residues. V shed 0 bases, J shed 5 bases, and the junction held 4 bases outside the gene matches. CDR3 in DNA: TGCGCCAGCAGCTTGGCAGGGGGTTATACTGAAGCTTTCTTT. Encoded protein: CASSLAGGYTEAFF.

This chain connects TRBV2 to TRBJ2-3, with no clear D. CDR1 and CDR2 from the germline V gene are SNHLY and FYNNEI. The CDR3 loop spans 14 amino acids. The germline V and J ends were trimmed by 3 bases and 0 bases, with 7 bases remaining between them. DNA of the CDR3: TGTGCCAGCAGTGATCCACTTAGCACAGATACGCAGTATTTT. Encoded protein: CASSDPLSTDTQYF.

The V and J genes are TRBV2 and TRBJ1-1; D unclear. The CDR3 spans 14 residues. The ends were cut back, 3 bases at V and 5 bases at J, with 13 bases in the middle. Per the germline V gene, CDR1 is SNHLY and CDR2 is FYNNEI. CDR3 residues: CASSERSLGTEAFF. The CDR3 nucleotides are TGTGCCAGCAGTGAGAGGTCCCTGGGAACTGAAGCTTTCTTT. Using reference TRBV2 and TRBJ1-1 for the parts outside the CDR3, the full variable domain is EPEVTQTPSHQVTQMGQEVILRCVPISNHLYFYWYRQILGQKVEFLVSFYNNEISEKSEIFDDQFSVERPDGSNFTLKIRSTKLEDSAMYFCASSERSLGTEAFFGQGTRLTVV.

The chain recombines TRBV5-1 with TRBJ2-7; D not certain. The germline gives CDR1 SGHRS, CDR2 YFSETQ. The CDR3 runs to 12 residues. V lost 0 bases, J lost 3 bases, and 4 bases lay in between. The CDR3 DNA reads as TGCGCCAGCAGCTTGGTCGGCTACGAGCAGTACTTC. Protein product: CASSLVGYEQYF.